These T cell receptor beta chains were read from a single sample in a study of T cell responses to AZD1222 COVID-19 vaccine. Sequencing was performed with immunoSEQ multiplex PCR; in TCRdb, only in-frame clones are kept and a portion is missing. The sample lists tens of thousands of clones; approximately 90% were seen once. The sample here was peripheral blood, taken 28 days after the second AZD1222 dose. These receptors came from an adult who received the AZD1222 COVID-19 vaccine. CDR3s leave out the opening cysteine and the closing phenylalanine or tryptophan.

v_call,cdr3_aa
TRBV29-1,SVGRGGNTEAF
TRBV5-4,ASRPGGTGFSNEQF
TRBV19,ASTPGRTGISYEQY
TRBV5-4,ASSLGLTYNEQF
TRBV19,ASSMGLVYEQY
TRBV30,AWILAGGTGELF
TRBV28,ASSPGQGGSTEAF
TRBV10-3,AISGIAGGPRDTGELF
TRBV14,ASSRRTGSYEQY
TRBV27,ASSYQTPGQY
TRBV12-3/TRBV12-4,ASSANSRETQY
TRBV20-1,SARDGYT
TRBV19,ASSIVGAAGNTIY
TRBV11-2,ASSLGNRGGVETQY
TRBV10-1,ASRKGTGRTEAF
TRBV28,ASSGQQGGAETQY
TRBV2,ASSGDRAQH
TRBV9,ASSFGTGQSYEQY
TRBV19,ASSRGVGGISPLH
TRBV19,ASGGQGADTQY
TRBV6-5,ATGWGRGRTYGYT
TRBV9,ASSPEGGWTQY
TRBV11-3,ASSSGVGTEAF
TRBV29-1,SVLMGGNTEAF
TRBV5-4,ASSQQGNSEKLF
TRBV18,ASSTILGANTEAF
TRBV6-1,ASSVRGVEPGNTIY
TRBV7-9,ASSLAGTSLLEKLF
TRBV5-4,ASSSGLAGSEQF
TRBV4-1,ASSQERLGGGGTDTQY
TRBV27,ASGSGTGGIGELF
TRBV11-3,ASSLGGGHTGELF